This T cell receptor (beta chain) was captured in a study of blood T cell repertoires in COVID-19. Background on the study: Collection of acute and convalescent COVID-19 samples took place in the United States, Italy and Spain. PBMCs, B-cell-depleted T cells, or T cells were the source of the cDNA or gDNA that made up the material.

The repertoire was sequenced with immunoSEQ multiplex PCR; TCRdb's copy has only in-frame clones and lacks some. The table shows around 80,000 clones, with approximately 80% occurring only once. Per the germline V gene, CDR1 is MGHRA and CDR2 is YSYEKL. The CDR3 is 14 residues long. V lost 5 bases, J lost 6 bases, and 7 bases stayed unmatched. Sample: peripheral blood. The rearrangement joins TRBV4-1 to TRBJ2-1, with 7 bases matching TRBD2. This clonotype was sampled from a man older than 75 with acute or convalescent COVID-19. CDR3 region: CASSSRLALNEQFF. For the CDR3, the DNA is TGCGCCAGCAGCTCCCGACTAGCTCTCAATGAGCAGTTCTTC.